This T cell receptor beta chain was identified in a study of T cell responses to AZD1222 COVID-19 vaccine. Second-dose intervals of approximately 4 or approximately 12 weeks were pooled. V lost 6 bases, J lost 2 bases, and 15 bases lay in between. The germline V gene has CDR1 SGHDT and CDR2 YYEEEE. CDR3 size: 14 residues. In regard to this clone: As yet, its antigen is unknown.

Broader study findings: AZD1222 recipients seropositive at baseline numbered only six or seven. Donors were mostly white British, more females; clonal diversity possibly underestimated. Among vaccine-associated CD4 TCRs, coverage spanned spike, with dominance at 160-218 and 743-854.

Here immunoSEQ multiplex PCR was the method, and the copy in TCRdb shows in-frame clones only, minus some. The profile covers tens of thousands of clones, with 81% appearing a single time and roughly 25% taken by the ten largest. The receptor's source is an adult who received the AZD1222 COVID-19 vaccine. The sequencing used peripheral blood, collected 28 days after the second AZD1222 dose. The V gene is TRBV5-6, the J gene TRBJ2-7; D perhaps matches TRBD1 (5 bases). Here the CDR3 DNA reads TGTGCCAGCATCAAAGGGGTATTCCCCTACGAGCAGTACTTC. Its translation: CASIKGVFPYEQYF.